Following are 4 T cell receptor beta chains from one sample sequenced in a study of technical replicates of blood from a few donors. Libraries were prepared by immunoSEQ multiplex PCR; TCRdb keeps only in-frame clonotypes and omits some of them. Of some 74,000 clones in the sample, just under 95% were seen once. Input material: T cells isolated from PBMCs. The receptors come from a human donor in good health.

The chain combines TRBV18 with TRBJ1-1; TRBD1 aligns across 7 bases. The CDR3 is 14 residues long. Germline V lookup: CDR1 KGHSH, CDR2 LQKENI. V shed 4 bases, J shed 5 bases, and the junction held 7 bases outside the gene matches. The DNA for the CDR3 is TGTGCCAGCTCACACAGACAGGGATTAACTGAAGCTTTCTTT. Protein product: CASSHRQGLTEAFF.

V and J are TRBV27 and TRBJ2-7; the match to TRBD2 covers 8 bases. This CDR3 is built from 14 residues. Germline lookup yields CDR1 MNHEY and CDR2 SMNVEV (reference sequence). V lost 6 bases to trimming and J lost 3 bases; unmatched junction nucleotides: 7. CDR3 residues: CASSPGLVGYEQYF. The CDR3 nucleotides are TGTGCCAGCAGCCCGGGACTAGTTGGCTACGAGCAGTACTTC.

CDR3 residues: CATLAGHSDTQYF. CDR3 DNA: TGTGCCACCCTAGCGGGGCATTCAGATACGCAGTATTTT. The V call is TRBV6-6, the J call TRBJ2-3, with 9 bases matching TRBD2. CDR3 length: 13 amino acids. Unmatched junction bases numbered 6, after V lost 10 bases and J lost 4 bases. Germline-derived CDR1 and CDR2 are MNHNY and SVGAGI (reference sequence).

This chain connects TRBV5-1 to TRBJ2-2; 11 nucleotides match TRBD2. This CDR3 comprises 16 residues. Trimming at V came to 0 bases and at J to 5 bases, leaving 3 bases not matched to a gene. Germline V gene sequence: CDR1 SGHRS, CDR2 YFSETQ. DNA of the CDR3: TGCGCCAGCAGCTTGGATCTAGCGGGGGGAACCGGGGAGCTGTTTTTT. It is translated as CASSLDLAGGTGELFF.